This is a list of T cell receptor beta chains from one sample in a study of human T cells and chemical hapten exposure. Via MiXCR, TCRdb re-called the RACE reads, giving one row per CDR3 protein. Of about 400,000 distinct CDR3 sequences listed, roughly 6.3% were seen once; the top ten hold less than 6.5%. This material consisted of whole blood, taken in connection with sensitization to the hapten diphenylcyclopropenone (DPC). The receptors shown here come from a woman in her late teens or twenties with alopecia areata. Some clones in this sample may be carry-over from other donors' samples. Each CDR3 is given with its conserved first and last residue. Each record gives: V gene, J gene, CDR3 protein.

V gene: TRBV6-5; J gene: TRBJ2-3; CDR3 protein: CASSATGGMNTQYF
V gene: TRBV10-3; J gene: TRBJ2-3; CDR3 protein: CATATASGEGTDTQYF
V gene: TRBV21-1; J gene: TRBJ2-3; CDR3 protein: CASSDRAGPDTQYF
V gene: TRBV9; J gene: TRBJ1-6; CDR3 protein: CASSEESRNSPLHF
V gene: TRBV5-1; J gene: TRBJ1-1; CDR3 protein: CASSPGEGTEAFF
V gene: TRBV5-1; J gene: TRBJ1-4; CDR3 protein: CASSGGTSHLGEKLFF
V gene: TRBV6-2/TRBV6-3; J gene: TRBJ1-5; CDR3 protein: CASSPGGGTQPQHF
V gene: TRBV12-3/TRBV12-4; J gene: TRBJ1-1; CDR3 protein: CASTWARGSNTEAFF
V gene: TRBV4-2; J gene: TRBJ2-5; CDR3 protein: CASSQKAGGRVETQYF
V gene: TRBV6-1; J gene: TRBJ1-5; CDR3 protein: CASSLDRGPQPQHF
V gene: TRBV7-9; J gene: TRBJ1-1; CDR3 protein: CASSLGLPGAFF
V gene: TRBV7-2; J gene: TRBJ1-1; CDR3 protein: CASSSDRGVWGTEAFF
V gene: TRBV14; J gene: TRBJ1-1; CDR3 protein: CASSQVRQGNTEAFF
V gene: TRBV7-9; J gene: TRBJ2-7; CDR3 protein: CASWSGVSGYEQYF
V gene: TRBV7-9; J gene: TRBJ1-6; CDR3 protein: CASSREANSPLHF
V gene: TRBV6-2/TRBV6-3; J gene: TRBJ1-5; CDR3 protein: CASSYRGSGNQPQHF
V gene: TRBV11-3; J gene: TRBJ2-5; CDR3 protein: CASSLVAGETQYF
V gene: TRBV4-3; J gene: TRBJ1-1; CDR3 protein: CASSQAGRMNTEAFF
V gene: TRBV20-1; J gene: TRBJ1-1; CDR3 protein: CSAVTPGNTEAFF
V gene: TRBV12-3/TRBV12-4; J gene: TRBJ2-5; CDR3 protein: CASTASRETQYF
V gene: TRBV14; J gene: TRBJ1-2; CDR3 protein: CASSPWTGNYGYTF
V gene: TRBV12-5; J gene: TRBJ2-3; CDR3 protein: CASGGPVGDTQYF
V gene: TRBV9; J gene: TRBJ2-6; CDR3 protein: CASSTRTGANVLTF
V gene: TRBV28; J gene: TRBJ1-2; CDR3 protein: CASPGQAGDGYTF
V gene: TRBV5-5; J gene: TRBJ1-5; CDR3 protein: CASSLWSLGPAQPQHF
V gene: TRBV19; J gene: TRBJ2-7; CDR3 protein: CASSIALAAYSYEQYF
V gene: TRBV27; J gene: TRBJ1-3; CDR3 protein: CASSLSRGNTIYF
V gene: TRBV6-5; J gene: TRBJ1-3; CDR3 protein: CASSYSTPYRGRGNTIYF
V gene: TRBV29-1; J gene: TRBJ1-1; CDR3 protein: CSVAIIKGAPEAFF
V gene: TRBV3-1; J gene: TRBJ2-5; CDR3 protein: CASSQSGGKETQYF
V gene: TRBV5-1; J gene: TRBJ2-7; CDR3 protein: CASSLGPPDAYEQYF
V gene: TRBV6-1; J gene: TRBJ2-7; CDR3 protein: CASSEPIAGGRYEQYF
V gene: TRBV5-4; J gene: TRBJ1-5; CDR3 protein: CASSREPGGGQPQHF
V gene: TRBV7-2; J gene: TRBJ1-2; CDR3 protein: CASSSLTGANYGYTF
V gene: TRBV5-1; J gene: TRBJ1-1; CDR3 protein: CASRDEGTEAFF
V gene: TRBV7-2; J gene: TRBJ2-7; CDR3 protein: CASSLVAGGPHEQYF
V gene: TRBV7-7; J gene: TRBJ1-1; CDR3 protein: CASSLALRTEAFF
V gene: TRBV24-1; J gene: TRBJ1-2; CDR3 protein: CAILRDNHYGYTF
V gene: TRBV29-1; J gene: TRBJ2-7; CDR3 protein: CSVDNVGEQYF
V gene: TRBV4-2; J gene: TRBJ1-5; CDR3 protein: CASSQVSAGEPQHF
V gene: TRBV5-1; J gene: TRBJ2-3; CDR3 protein: CASSWGGGTHTDTQYF
V gene: TRBV3-1; J gene: TRBJ1-2; CDR3 protein: CASSQDLGTGSNYGYTF
V gene: TRBV28; J gene: TRBJ2-2; CDR3 protein: CASHSQGPNTGELFF
V gene: TRBV6-1; J gene: TRBJ1-5; CDR3 protein: CASSEAGVGRHSNQPQHF
V gene: TRBV7-2; J gene: TRBJ1-5; CDR3 protein: CASSLVPINQPQHF